The clone carrying this TCR beta chain showed up just once. The antigen remains undetermined. Sequenced by immunoSEQ multiplex PCR; TCRdb stores in-frame clones only, minus some. The repertoire has tens of thousands of clones, roughly 70% of them found once; the top ten carry about 10%. This entry belongs to a study of a mutant IDH1 vaccine in newly diagnosed glioma. Study context: Investigators started vaccination 4-6 weeks after radiotherapy alone, or with temozolomide cycles. Most had both radiotherapy and temozolomide beforehand; others had only one.

Time point described: week 47, end of study. All doses held 300 ug of mutant IDH1 20-mer peptide, with topical imiquimod. Sequenced here: PBMCs, sampled from a glioma patient whose treatment included an IDH1 peptide vaccine. The TCR originated in a man aged 35-49 years with glioma.

CDR3 sequence (DNA): TGTGCCAGCAGCGGGGGAGCAAGGGCTAGCGCCACGGTTGGTCCCTACGAGCAGTACGTC. As protein: CASSGGARASATVGPYEQYV. V is TRBV21-1 and J is TRBJ2-7; the table's D call TRBD2 went unverified against the DNA. TRBV21-1 is assigned pseudogene status. This CDR3 has 20 amino acids.